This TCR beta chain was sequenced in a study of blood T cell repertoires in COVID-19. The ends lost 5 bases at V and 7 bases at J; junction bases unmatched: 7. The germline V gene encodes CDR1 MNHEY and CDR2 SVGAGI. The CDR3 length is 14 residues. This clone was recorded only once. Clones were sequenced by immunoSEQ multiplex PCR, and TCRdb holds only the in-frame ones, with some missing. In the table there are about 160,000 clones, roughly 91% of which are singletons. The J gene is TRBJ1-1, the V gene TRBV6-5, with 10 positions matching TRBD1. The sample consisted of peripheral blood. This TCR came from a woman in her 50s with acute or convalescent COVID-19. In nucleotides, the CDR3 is TGTGCCAGCAGTATTGACAGGGGGCTCGGTGAAGCTTTCTTT. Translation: CASSIDRGLGEAFF.